This TCR beta chain is drawn from a study of shared clonotypes between healthy human individuals (dated by TCRdb to about 2020). A note on the overall study: A couple of women and three men aged 18 to 49 years were included in the cohort. For each donor, CD4 naive and CD4 memory were each run on three plates, CD8 naive on two plates, and CD8 memory on one plate. The study deeply sequenced blood TCR repertoires of 5 or 6 healthy adults to estimate repertoire size and the extent of clonotype sharing between individuals. To increase sequencing depth and limit assay-specific biases, TCR repertoire library preparation and sequencing were carried out by different laboratories using diverse techniques. Each donor's leukapheresis produced roughly between about 0.9 and 9.5 billion PBMCs.

The donors were healthy, HIV-negative adults with no recently reported acute infections or vaccinations. All donors were Caucasian adults living in Nashville, Tennessee, USA. Magnetic negative selection was used to enrich CD4+ T cells, after which naive cells were positively selected on CD45RA and the negative fraction became the memory subset. Blood was obtained by leukapheresis, after which PBMCs were separated by Ficoll-Histopaque density gradient centrifugation and cryopreserved in liquid nitrogen vapor phase. Purity and quantity of every magnetically sorted T cell population were checked by analytical flow cytometry. Each sorted fraction had its genomic DNA isolated and then quantified by UV absorbance on a Nanodrop 2000c. V loses 2 bases of germline sequence and J loses 2 bases, and the interval between the two ends is 13 bases. The CDR1 and CDR2 encoded by the germline V gene are SGHDN and FVKESK. Reading from cysteine to phenylalanine, the CDR3 counts 15 amino acids. Only the CDR3 part of the read is kept: 45 bases, read in frame from the first base.

The research as a whole found: Because the study included only a small number of donors, the genetic and exposure-history diversity represented was limited. Larger estimated clonotype richness was generally found for naive subsets than for memory subsets. Sampling was restricted to blood, and TCR repertoires in tissues likely differ from the TCR repertoires found in blood. When a handful of donors were compared, the shared fraction of clonotypes was about 5% for naive CD4, roughly 3.4% for naive CD8, more than 2% for memory CD4, and 0.3% to 0.5% for memory CD8. Pairwise subsampling indicated that sequencing depth was expected to affect the degree of clonotype sharing among donors. Incomplete sequencing was indicated by rarefaction of sorted-subset datasets, despite the large sequencing depth. Compared with non-shared clonotypes, the clonotypes found in all four sorted-subset donors had higher generation probabilities.

As to this clone: Which antigen it targets is not known. Base qualities are missing; no much larger clone stands one base away.

Using the deep immunoSEQ assay, multiplex PCR amplified TCR CDR3 regions from genomic DNA. Extracted genomic DNA from each cell subset was distributed evenly across all wells of several immunoSEQ 96-well plates, and each plate was treated as a replicate. Each replicate PCR for sorted subsets received roughly 0.2 ug genomic DNA, equal to about 30,000 T cell genomes. Purified libraries were quantified with a Qubit 3.0 fluorometer, sized on a Bioanalyzer 2100, and re-quantified with the KAPA Library Quantification kit. A separate single-read 150-cycle Illumina NextSeq 550 flow cell was used to sequence each immunoSEQ 96-well plate. Per the original workflow: Because only junctional sequences without quality scores were contained in the immunoSEQ output, filtering matching that applied to full-length reads could not be performed. Sequences were annotated with PyIR, a Python wrapper for IgBLAST v1.9, and V/J genes and CDR3 were assigned using IMGT germline references. Reads were filtered out if the reads had weak V/J assignments (E-value above 1e-6), no CDR3, stop codons, out-of-frame junctions, or ambiguous translated residues. V3J clonotypes were defined as sequences sharing the same inferred V gene, J gene, and CDR3 amino acid sequence. Percentage overlap between repertoires was computed as shared unique clonotypes divided by the size of the smaller repertoire. RTK rarefaction, the Chao1 estimator, and Recon v2.1 estimates of unobserved clonotypes were used to assess repertoire richness. OLGA was used to compute generation probabilities for all TCRbeta clonotypes that the gDNA method yielded from several donors. As stored in TCRdb, this immuneACCESS dataset retains in-frame rearrangements with V and J assigned. A fraction of the clones does not appear; measured against another copy, unresolved V genes explain less than half of the discrepancy, and the remainder lacks a known reason. V and J calls and clone size follow that table, whereas D and trimming were derived from the DNA. The sample table lists roughly 2.2 million clones, approximately 93% of them with a count of one. The top ten clonotypes cover 0.35% to 0.45% of the sample.

The receptor was derived from a man between 18 and 29 years old in good health. Some clones in this sample may be carry-over from other donors' samples. Recombination joined TRBV14 with TRBJ2-7; perhaps TRBD2 is the D gene, with 6 bases matching. Specimen: naive CD4+ T cells from PBMCs. The sample's cell subset or site label is to be understood as: CD45RA+ positively selected. CDR3 region: CASSQTGLLAYEQYF. The bases read TGTGCCAGCAGCCAAACGGGACTGTTAGCCTACGAGCAGTACTTC.